One sample yielded the 10 T cell receptor beta chains listed below, sequenced in a study of cytomegalovirus exposure and HLA in healthy donors. Assay: immunoSEQ multiplex PCR; the TCRdb copy retains only in-frame clones and omits some. The data contain hundreds of thousands of clones, more than 85% of them seen just once; the ten biggest clones take up around 13%. The sample was PBMCs. The receptor source for this set is a man younger than 35 in good health and CMV-seropositive.

V is TRBV30 and J is TRBJ2-7; unclear D gene. The CDR3 loop spans 11 amino acids. The V gene's germline CDR1 is GTSNPN and CDR2 SVGIG (reference sequence). Trimming removed 0 bases at V and 12 bases at J, with 12 bases between. CDR3: CAWSVGRITYF. DNA of the CDR3: TGTGCCTGGAGTGTGGGCCGGATAACGTACTTC.

Comment on this clone: This sample also contains other DNA sequences that code for the same CDR3. J is TRBJ2-7 and V is TRBV29-1; D call uncertain. CDR1 and CDR2 from the germline V gene are SQVTM and ANQGSEA. This CDR3 has 10 residues. V shed 4 bases and J shed 2 bases, with 3 bases lying between them. The CDR3 here is CSVGAYEQYF. In nucleotides, the CDR3 is TGCAGCGTTGGTGCCTACGAGCAGTACTTC.

V usage is TRBV6-6 and J usage is TRBJ2-1, with 8 bases aligning to TRBD2. The length of the CDR3 is 15 residues. Germline CDR1 reads MNHNY; CDR2 reads SVGAGI (reference sequence). The trim removed 2 bases at V and 9 bases at J, leaving 9 bases unmatched. The CDR3 sequence is CASSYEGGRPVEQFF. The DNA for the CDR3 is TGTGCCAGCAGTTACGAGGGCGGGAGGCCCGTTGAGCAGTTCTTC.

The chain employs TRBV6-5 and TRBJ1-2; 7 bases fit TRBD1. V gave up 0 bases and J gave up 5 bases; unmatched junction bases: 3. CDR1 MNHEY and CDR2 SVGAGI come from the germline V gene. This CDR3 is built from 14 residues. The CDR3 region is CASSYSDRVYGYTF. The CDR3 DNA follows: TGTGCCAGCAGTTACTCTGACAGGGTATATGGCTACACCTTC.

The chain employs TRBV25-1 and TRBJ1-1; 9 positions agree with TRBD1. The CDR3 contains 14 residues. The germline gives CDR1 MGHDK, CDR2 SYGVNS. V was pared by 3 bases and J by 10 bases, with 9 bases of the junction left unmatched. The CDR3 protein is CASSDQPGTGLAFF. The CDR3 DNA sequence: TGTGCCAGCAGTGACCAACCCGGGACAGGGCTAGCTTTCTTT. The entire variable domain, with the rest obtained from reference TRBV25-1 and TRBJ1-1, is as follows: EADIYQTPRYLVIGTGKKITLECSQTMGHDKMYWYQQDPGMELHLIHYSYGVNSTEKGDLSSESTVSRIRTEHFPLTLESARPSHTSQYLCASSDQPGTGLAFFGQGTRLTVV.

The J gene is TRBJ1-2, the V gene TRBV29-1; the match to TRBD1 covers 10 bases. V lost 7 bases to trimming and J lost 3 bases; unmatched junction nucleotides: 5. Looked up from germline, CDR1 is SQVTM and CDR2 is ANQGSEA. The CDR3 contains 13 residues. CDR3 in amino acids: CSGVTGGDYGYTF. The CDR3 nucleotides read TGCAGCGGCGTGACAGGGGGCGACTATGGCTACACCTTC. The whole variable domain, filled in from reference TRBV29-1 and TRBJ1-2, reads SAVISQKPSRDICQRGTSLTIQCQVDSQVTMMFWYRQQPGQSLTLIATANQGSEATYESGFVIDKFPISRPNLTFSTLTVSNMSPEDSSIYLCSGVTGGDYGYTFGSGTRLTVV.

J is TRBJ2-7 and V is TRBV4-1; the match to TRBD2 covers 14 bases. V trimming: 7 bases; J trimming: 6 bases; junction bases outside the gene matches: 11. Germline assignment: CDR1 MGHRA and CDR2 YSYEKL. The CDR3 runs 16 residues. Written as DNA, the CDR3 is TGCGCCAGCACCCAGGGACTAGCGGGAGCTTCTGGCGAGCAGTACTTC. Protein sequence: CASTQGLAGASGEQYF.

This clone was picked up one time. Written as DNA, the CDR3 is TGTGCCAGCAGCCAGACATTCTACAACTCCTACGAGCAGTACTTC. Protein product: CASSQTFYNSYEQYF. The chain carries TRBV6-5 and TRBJ2-7, with D hard to call. V was clipped by 6 bases and J by 0 bases, with 15 bases between them. The CDR3 is made up of 15 amino acids. The germline V gene has CDR1 MNHEY and CDR2 SVGAGI.

The rearrangement joins TRBV7-9 to TRBJ2-7; tentative D call: TRBD2 (6 bases). CDR3 length: 15 amino acids. Germline assignment: CDR1 SEHNR and CDR2 FQNEAQ (reference sequence). V was pared by 4 bases and J by 5 bases, with 18 bases between. The CDR3 loop reads CASSWRAGNTDEQYF. The CDR3 region has the DNA TGTGCCAGCAGCTGGCGGGCGGGGAATACGGACGAGCAGTACTTC.

J is TRBJ2-3 and V is TRBV14; tentatively, D is TRBD1 (5 bases). Germline V gene lookup returns CDR1 SGHDN and CDR2 FVKESK. V lost 1 base and J 4 bases, leaving 15 bases between the germline ends. This CDR3 has 16 amino acids. CDR3 residues: CASSQGWKGPSDTQYF. As DNA, the CDR3 is TGTGCCAGCAGCCAAGGCTGGAAGGGGCCCTCAGATACGCAGTATTTT.